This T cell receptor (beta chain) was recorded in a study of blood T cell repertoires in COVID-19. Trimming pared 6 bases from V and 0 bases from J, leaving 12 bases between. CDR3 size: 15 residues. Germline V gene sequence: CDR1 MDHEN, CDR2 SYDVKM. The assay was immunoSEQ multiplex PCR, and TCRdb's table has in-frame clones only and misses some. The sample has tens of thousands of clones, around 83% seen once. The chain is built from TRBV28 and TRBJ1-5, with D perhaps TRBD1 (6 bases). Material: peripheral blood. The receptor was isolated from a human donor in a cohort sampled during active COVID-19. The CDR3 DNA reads TGTGCCAGCAGCTCTACAGGGTATAGCAATCAGCCCCAGCATTTT. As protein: CASSSTGYSNQPQHF. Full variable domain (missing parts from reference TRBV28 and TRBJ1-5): DVKVTQSSRYLVKRTGEKVFLECVQDMDHENMFWYRQDPGLGLRLIYFSYDVKMKEKGDIPEGYSVSREKKERFSLILESASTNQTSMYLCASSSTGYSNQPQHFGDGTRLSIL.